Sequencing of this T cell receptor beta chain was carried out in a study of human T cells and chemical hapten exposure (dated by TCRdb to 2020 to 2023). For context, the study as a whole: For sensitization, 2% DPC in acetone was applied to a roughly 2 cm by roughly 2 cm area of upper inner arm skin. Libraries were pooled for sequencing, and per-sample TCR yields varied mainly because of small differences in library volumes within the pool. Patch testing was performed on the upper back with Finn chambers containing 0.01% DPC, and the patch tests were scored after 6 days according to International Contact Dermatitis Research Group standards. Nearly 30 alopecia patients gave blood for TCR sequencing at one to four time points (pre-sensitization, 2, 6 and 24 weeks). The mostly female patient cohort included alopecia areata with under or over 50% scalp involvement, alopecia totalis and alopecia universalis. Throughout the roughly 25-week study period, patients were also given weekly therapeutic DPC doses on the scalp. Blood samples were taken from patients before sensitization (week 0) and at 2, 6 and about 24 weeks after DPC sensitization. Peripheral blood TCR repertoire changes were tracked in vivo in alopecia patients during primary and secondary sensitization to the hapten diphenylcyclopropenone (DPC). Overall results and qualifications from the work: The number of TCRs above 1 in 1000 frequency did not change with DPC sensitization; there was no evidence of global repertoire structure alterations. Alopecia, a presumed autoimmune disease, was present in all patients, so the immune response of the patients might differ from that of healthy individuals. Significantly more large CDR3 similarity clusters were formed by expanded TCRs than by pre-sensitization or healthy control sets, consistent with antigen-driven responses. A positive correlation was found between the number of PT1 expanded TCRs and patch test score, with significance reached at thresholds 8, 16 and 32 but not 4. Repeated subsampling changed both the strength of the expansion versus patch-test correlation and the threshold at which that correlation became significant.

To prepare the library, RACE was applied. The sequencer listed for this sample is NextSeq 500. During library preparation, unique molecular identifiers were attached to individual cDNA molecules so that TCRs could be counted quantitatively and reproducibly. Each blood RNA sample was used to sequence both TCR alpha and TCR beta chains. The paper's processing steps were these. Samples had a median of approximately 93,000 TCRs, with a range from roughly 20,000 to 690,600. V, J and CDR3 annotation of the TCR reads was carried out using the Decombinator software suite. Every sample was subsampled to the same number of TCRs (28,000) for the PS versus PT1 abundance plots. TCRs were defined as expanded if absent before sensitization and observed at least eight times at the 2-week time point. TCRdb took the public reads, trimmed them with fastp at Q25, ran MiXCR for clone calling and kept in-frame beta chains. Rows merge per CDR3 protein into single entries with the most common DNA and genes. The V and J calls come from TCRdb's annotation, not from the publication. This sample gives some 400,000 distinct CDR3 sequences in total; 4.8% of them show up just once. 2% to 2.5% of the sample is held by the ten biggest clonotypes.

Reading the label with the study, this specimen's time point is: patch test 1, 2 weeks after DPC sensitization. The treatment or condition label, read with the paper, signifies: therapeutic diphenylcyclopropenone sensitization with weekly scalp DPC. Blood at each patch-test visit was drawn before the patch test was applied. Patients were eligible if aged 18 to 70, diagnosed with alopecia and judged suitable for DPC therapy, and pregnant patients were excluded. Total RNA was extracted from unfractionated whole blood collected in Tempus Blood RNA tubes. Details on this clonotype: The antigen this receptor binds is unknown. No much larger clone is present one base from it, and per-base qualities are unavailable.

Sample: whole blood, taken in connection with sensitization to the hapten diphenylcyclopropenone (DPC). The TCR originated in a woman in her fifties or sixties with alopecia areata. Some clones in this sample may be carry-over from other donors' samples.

The CDR3 protein sequence reads: CASSDTTSTRYTDTQYF. The sequenced DNA is TGCGCCAGCAGTGACACGACTAGCACCCGGTACACAGATACGCAGTATTTT. The sequence links TRBV10-1 to TRBJ2-3, with 7 bases matching TRBD2. V is cut back by 3 bases and J by 2 bases, with 11 bases in the junction unmatched. Per the germline V gene (reference sequence), WNHNN is the CDR1 and SYGVQD is the CDR2. The CDR3 goes from the cysteine to the phenylalanine over 17 residues. CDR3 DNA is the only sequence kept; it has 51 bases, read in frame from the first base.